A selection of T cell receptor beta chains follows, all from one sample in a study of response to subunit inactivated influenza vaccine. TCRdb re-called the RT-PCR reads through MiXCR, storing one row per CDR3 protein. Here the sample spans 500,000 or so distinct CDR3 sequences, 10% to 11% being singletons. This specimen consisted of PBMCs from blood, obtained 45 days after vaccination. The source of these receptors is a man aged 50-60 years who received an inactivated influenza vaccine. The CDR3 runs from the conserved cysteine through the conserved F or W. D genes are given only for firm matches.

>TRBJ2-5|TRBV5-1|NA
CASSTHQETQYF
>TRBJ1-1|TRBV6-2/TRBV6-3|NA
CASISRGRTEAFF
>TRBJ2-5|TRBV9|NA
CASSPFRGGETQYF
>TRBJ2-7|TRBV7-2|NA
CASSLTTGLIYEQYF
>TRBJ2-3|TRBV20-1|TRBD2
CSARTGLGTATDTQFF
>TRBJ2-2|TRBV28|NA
CASSSPRVFSNTGELFF
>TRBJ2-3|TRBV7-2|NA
CASSIRDPDTQYF
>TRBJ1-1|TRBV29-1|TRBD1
CSVGPLSTGRNTEAFF
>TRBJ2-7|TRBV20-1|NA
CSARDWMGYEQYF
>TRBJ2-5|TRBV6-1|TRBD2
CASTGTSGGPQETQYF
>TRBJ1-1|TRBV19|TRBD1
CASRRQGTNTEAFF
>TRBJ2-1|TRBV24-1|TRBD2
CATSETGLAAHYEQFF
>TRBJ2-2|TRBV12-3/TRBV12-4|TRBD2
CASSLGTRPTGELFF
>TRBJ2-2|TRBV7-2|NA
CASSLETGVPGELFF
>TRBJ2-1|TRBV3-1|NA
CASSQDGALSSIEQFF
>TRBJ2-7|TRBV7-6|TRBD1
CASSLGSLRQGLYEQYF
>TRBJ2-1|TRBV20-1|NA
CSARDLRGAYNEQFF
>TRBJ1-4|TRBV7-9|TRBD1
CASSVGQGSTNEKLFF
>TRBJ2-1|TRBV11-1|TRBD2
CASSLAGGEYNEQFF
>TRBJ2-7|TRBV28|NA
CASSRSPGQVYEQYF
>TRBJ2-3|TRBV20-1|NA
CIATEDTDTQYF
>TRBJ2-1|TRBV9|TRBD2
CASSTSGGSYNEQFF
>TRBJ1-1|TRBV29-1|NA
CSILDGGLNTEAFF
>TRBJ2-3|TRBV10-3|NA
CAISENGRDTDTQYF
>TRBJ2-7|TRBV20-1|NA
CSARDHLRVTYEQYF
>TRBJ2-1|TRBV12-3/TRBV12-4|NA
CASRPDPARVYEQFF
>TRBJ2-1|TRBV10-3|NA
CAISENSGRGDEQFF
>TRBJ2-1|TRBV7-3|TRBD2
CASSYRLAGYNEQFF
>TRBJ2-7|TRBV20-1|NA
CSARGATGSGEQYF
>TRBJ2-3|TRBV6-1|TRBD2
CASSPSLGTSGDTQYF
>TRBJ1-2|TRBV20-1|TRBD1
CSAQQGAIYGYTF
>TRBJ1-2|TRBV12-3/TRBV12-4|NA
CASSLGGGYGYTF
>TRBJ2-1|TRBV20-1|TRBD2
CSAREGSGAYNEQFF
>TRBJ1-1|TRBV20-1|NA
CSLKLTGNTEAFF
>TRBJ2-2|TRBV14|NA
CASSQEVRVGELFF
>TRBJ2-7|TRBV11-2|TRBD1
CASSLVGRGTYEQYF
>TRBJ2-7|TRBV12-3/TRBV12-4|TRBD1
CASSYQGVYEQYF
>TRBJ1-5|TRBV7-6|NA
CASSLIGGRGSQPQHF
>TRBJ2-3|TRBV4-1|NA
CASSQIVFGPSTDTQYF
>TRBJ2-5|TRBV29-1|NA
CSVEAASWGASGETQYF
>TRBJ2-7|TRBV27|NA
CASSLFSPSYEQYF
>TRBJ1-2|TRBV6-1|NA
CASSLAGLHSSGYTF
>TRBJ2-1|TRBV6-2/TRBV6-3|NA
CASAIVNEQFF
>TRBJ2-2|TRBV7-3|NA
CASSLISTGELFF
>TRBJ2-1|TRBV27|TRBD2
CATAGLASYNEQFF
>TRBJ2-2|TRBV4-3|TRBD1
CASSPDRGLVAGELFF
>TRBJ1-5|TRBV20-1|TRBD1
CSARDPRQGANQPQHF
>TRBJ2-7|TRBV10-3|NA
CAISRWDEPYEQYF
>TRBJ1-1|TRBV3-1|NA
CASSQAGDEAFF